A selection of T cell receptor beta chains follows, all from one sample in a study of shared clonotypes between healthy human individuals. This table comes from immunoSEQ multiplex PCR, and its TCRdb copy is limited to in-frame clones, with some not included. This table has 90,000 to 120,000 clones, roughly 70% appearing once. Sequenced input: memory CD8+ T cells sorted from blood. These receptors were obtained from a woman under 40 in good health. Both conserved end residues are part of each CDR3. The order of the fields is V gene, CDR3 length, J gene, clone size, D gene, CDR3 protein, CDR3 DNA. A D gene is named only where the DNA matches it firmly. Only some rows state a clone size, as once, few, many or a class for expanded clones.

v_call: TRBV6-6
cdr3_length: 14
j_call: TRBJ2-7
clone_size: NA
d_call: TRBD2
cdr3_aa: CASSLTSDAYEQYF
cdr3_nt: TGTGCCAGCAGTCTGACTAGCGACGCCTACGAGCAGTACTTC

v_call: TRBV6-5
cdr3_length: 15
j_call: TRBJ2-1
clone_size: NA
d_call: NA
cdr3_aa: CASSLLGLSYNEQFF
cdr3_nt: TGTGCCAGCAGTCTTCTGGGGCTCTCCTACAATGAGCAGTTCTTC

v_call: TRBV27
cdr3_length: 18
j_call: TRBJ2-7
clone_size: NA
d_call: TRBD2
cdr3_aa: CASSLVGGGLAGTHEQYF
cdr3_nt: TGTGCCAGCAGTTTAGTCGGGGGAGGACTAGCGGGAACCCACGAGCAGTACTTC

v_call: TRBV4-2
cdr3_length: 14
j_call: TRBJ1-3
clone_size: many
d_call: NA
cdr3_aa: CASSQEDSGNTIYF
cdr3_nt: TGTGCCAGCAGCCAAGAAGACTCTGGAAACACCATATATTTT

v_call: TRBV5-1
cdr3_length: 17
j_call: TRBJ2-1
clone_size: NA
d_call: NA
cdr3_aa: CASSLEWFGPSYNEQFF
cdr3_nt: TGCGCCAGCAGCTTGGAGTGGTTCGGTCCCTCCTACAATGAGCAGTTCTTC

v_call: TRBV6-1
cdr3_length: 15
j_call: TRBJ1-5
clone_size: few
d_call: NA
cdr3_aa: CASRPIPLSNQPQHF
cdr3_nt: TGTGCCAGCAGGCCGATACCGCTTAGCAATCAGCCCCAGCATTTT

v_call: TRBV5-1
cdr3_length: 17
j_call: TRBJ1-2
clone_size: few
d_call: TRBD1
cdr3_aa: CASSWPRTGEFDYGYTF
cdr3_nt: TGCGCCAGCAGCTGGCCTAGGACAGGGGAGTTTGACTATGGCTACACCTTC

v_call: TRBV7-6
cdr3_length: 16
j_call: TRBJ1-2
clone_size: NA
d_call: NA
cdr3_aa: CASSSFAESRKYGYTF
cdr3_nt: TGTGCCAGCAGCTCATTTGCTGAATCTCGAAAGTATGGCTACACCTTC

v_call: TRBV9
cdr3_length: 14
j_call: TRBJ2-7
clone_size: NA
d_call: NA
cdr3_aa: CASSVGTPSYEQYF
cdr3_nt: TGTGCCAGCAGCGTTGGGACGCCCTCCTACGAGCAGTACTTC

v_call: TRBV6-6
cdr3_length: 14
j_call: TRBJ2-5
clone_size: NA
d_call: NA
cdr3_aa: CASSEEGGWETQYF
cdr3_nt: TGTGCCAGCAGTGAGGAGGGAGGATGGGAGACCCAGTACTTC

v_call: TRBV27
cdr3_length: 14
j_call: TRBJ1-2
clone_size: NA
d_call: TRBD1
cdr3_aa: CASSAETGASGYTF
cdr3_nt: TGTGCCAGCTCTGCCGAGACAGGGGCGTCTGGCTACACCTTC

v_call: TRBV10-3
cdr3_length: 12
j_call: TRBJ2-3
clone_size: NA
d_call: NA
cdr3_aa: CAISEGSDTQYF
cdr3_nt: TGTGCCATCAGTGAGGGTTCAGATACGCAGTATTTT

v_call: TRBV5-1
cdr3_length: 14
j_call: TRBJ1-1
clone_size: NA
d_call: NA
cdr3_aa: CASSLEGLWTEAFF
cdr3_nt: TGCGCCAGCAGCTTGGAGGGGCTGTGGACTGAAGCTTTCTTT

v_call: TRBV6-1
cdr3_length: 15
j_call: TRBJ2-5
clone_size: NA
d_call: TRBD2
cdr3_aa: CASNRNSGSGETQYF
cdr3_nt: TGTGCCAGCAACCGAAATAGCGGGAGTGGGGAGACCCAGTACTTC

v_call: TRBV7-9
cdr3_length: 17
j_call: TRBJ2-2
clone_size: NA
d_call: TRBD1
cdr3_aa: CASSPWTGGLYTGELFF
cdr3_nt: TGTGCCAGCAGCCCTTGGACAGGGGGCCTATATACCGGGGAGCTGTTTTTT

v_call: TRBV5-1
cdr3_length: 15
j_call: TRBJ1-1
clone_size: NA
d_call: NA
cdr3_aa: CASSPGQREDTEAFF
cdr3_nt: TGCGCCAGCAGCCCGGGACAAAGAGAGGACACTGAAGCTTTCTTT

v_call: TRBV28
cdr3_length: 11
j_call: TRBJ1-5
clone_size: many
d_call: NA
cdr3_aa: CASSLGQPQHF
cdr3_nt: TGTGCCAGCAGTTTAGGTCAGCCCCAGCATTTT

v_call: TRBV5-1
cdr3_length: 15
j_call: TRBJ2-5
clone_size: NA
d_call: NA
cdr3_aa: CASSLLSRDQETQYF
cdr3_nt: TGCGCCAGCAGCTTATTAAGCAGGGATCAAGAGACCCAGTACTTC

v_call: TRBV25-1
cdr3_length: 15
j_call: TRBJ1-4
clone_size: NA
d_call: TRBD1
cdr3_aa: CASSVRTGENEKLFF
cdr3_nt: TGTGCCAGCAGTGTCAGGACAGGGGAAAATGAAAAACTGTTTTTT

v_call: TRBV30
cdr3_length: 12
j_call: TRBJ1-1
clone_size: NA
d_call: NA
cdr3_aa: CAWRGETAEAFF
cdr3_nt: TGTGCCTGGAGAGGTGAGACCGCTGAAGCTTTCTTT

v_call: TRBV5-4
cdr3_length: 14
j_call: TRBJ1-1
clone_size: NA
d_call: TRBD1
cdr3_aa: CASSGGTGGTEAFF
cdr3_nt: TGTGCCAGCAGCGGTGGGACAGGGGGTACTGAAGCTTTCTTT

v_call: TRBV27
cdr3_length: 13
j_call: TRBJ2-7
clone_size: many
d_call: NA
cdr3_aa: CASSLVREDKQYF
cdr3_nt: TGTGCCAGCAGTTTAGTCCGAGAGGATAAGCAGTACTTC

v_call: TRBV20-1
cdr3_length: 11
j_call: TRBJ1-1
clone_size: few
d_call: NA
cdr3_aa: CSARKSGKAFF
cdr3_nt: TGCAGTGCTAGAAAATCAGGGAAGGCTTTCTTT

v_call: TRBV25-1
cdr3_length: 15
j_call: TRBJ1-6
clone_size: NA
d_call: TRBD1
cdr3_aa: CASSDEDRGNSPLHF
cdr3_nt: TGTGCCAGCAGTGACGAGGACAGGGGGAATTCACCCCTCCACTTT

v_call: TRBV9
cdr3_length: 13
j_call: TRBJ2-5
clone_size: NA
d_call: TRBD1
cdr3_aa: CASSRRQGETQYF
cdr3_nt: TGTGCCAGCAGCAGACGACAGGGAGAGACCCAGTACTTC

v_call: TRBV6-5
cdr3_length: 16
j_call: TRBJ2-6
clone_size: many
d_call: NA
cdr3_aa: CASSYSLGKGANVLTF
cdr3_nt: TGTGCCAGCAGTTACTCCTTAGGGAAAGGGGCCAACGTCCTGACTTTC

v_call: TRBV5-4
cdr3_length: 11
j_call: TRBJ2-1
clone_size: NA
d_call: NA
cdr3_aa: CASSSDNEQFF
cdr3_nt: TGTGCCAGCAGCTCCGACAATGAGCAGTTCTTC

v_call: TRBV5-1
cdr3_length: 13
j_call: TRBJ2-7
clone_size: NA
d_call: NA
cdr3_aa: CASSLEQGYEQYF
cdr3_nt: TGCGCCAGCAGCTTGGAACAGGGCTACGAGCAGTACTTC

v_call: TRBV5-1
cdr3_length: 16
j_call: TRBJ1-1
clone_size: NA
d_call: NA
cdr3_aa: CASSLGAGVMNTEAFF
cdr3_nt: TGCGCCAGCAGCTTGGGTGCAGGTGTGATGAACACTGAAGCTTTCTTT

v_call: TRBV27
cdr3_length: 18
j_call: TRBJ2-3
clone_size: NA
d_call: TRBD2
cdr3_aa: CASSFWTSGGHPTDTQYF
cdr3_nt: TGTGCCAGCAGTTTCTGGACTAGCGGGGGCCACCCCACAGATACGCAGTATTTT

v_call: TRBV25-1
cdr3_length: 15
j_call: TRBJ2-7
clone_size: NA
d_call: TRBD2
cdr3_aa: CASSGGLAGTYEQYF
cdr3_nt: TGTGCCAGCAGTGGGGGACTAGCGGGCACATACGAGCAGTACTTC

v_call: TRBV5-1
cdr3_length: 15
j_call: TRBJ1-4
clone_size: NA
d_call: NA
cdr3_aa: CASSGTVGGSEKLFF
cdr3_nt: TGCGCCAGCAGCGGAACAGTGGGAGGAAGCGAAAAACTGTTTTTT

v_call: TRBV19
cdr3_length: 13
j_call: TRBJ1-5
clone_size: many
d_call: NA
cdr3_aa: CASSIWGPQPQHF
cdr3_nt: TGTGCCAGTAGTATTTGGGGGCCTCAGCCCCAGCATTTT

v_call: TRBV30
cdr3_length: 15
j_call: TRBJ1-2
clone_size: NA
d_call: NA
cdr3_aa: CAWSRPALATYGYTF
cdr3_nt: TGTGCCTGGAGTCGACCCGCCCTTGCGACATATGGCTACACCTTC

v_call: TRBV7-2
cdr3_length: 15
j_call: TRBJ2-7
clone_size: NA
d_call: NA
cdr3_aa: CASSPREGPTYEQYF
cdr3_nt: TGTGCCAGCAGCCCCCGAGAGGGGCCTACCTACGAGCAGTACTTC